These T cell receptor beta chains were read from a single sample in a study of metastatic and nonmetastatic thyroid tumors. Through MiXCR, TCRdb re-clonotyped the PCR reads. The sample consists of approximately 15,000 clones, over 20% of them appearing once. The sample taken for sequencing was tumor tissue. All receptors derive from a female donor with papillary thyroid cancer or a benign thyroid nodule (not recorded which). Some clones in this sample may be carry-over from other donors' samples. Each CDR3 is given with its conserved first and last residue. A D gene is named only where the DNA matches it firmly. Not every row has a clone size; where given, it reads once, few, many or a size class.

>TRBV20-1|TRBD2|TRBJ2-7|few
CSAPLLAGGTEQYF
TGCAGTGCTCCCCTACTAGCGGGAGGAACGGAGCAGTACTTC
>TRBV28|.|TRBJ2-3|medium-sized
CASSLPSALTDTQYF
TGTGCCAGCAGTCTCCCTAGCGCCCTCACAGATACGCAGTATTTT
>TRBV4-1|TRBD1|TRBJ1-2|many
CASSPQDRAGGYTF
TGCGCCAGCAGCCCACAAGACAGGGCAGGCGGCTACACCTTC
>TRBV7-2|TRBD1|TRBJ1-2|many
CASSAARQGYYGYTF
TGTGCCAGCAGCGCGGCCCGACAGGGCTACTATGGCTACACCTTC
>TRBV11-2|TRBD1|TRBJ2-3|.
CASSLQAGTVFTDTQYF
TGTGCCAGCAGCTTACAAGCCGGGACAGTCTTCACAGATACGCAGTATTTT
>TRBV29-1|TRBD1|TRBJ2-2|many
CSAATGTGIGELFF
TGCAGCGCCGCCACCGGGACAGGGATCGGGGAGCTGTTTTTT
>TRBV2|TRBD2|TRBJ2-5|many
CASSLAGGSSETQYF
TGTGCCAGCAGTCTAGCGGGAGGCTCTTCGGAGACCCAGTACTTC
>TRBV7-4|TRBD2|TRBJ2-3|many
CASSLPLAEITDTQYF
TGTGCCAGCAGCTTACCCCTAGCGGAAATCACAGATACGCAGTATTTT
>TRBV30|TRBD2|TRBJ2-7|.
CAWEARGANEQYF
TGTGCCTGGGAGGCGCGGGGGGCGAACGAGCAGTACTTC
>TRBV20-1|TRBD2|TRBJ2-3|many
CSASIGLVVSDTQYF
TGCAGTGCCTCGATCGGACTAGTCGTCTCAGATACGCAGTATTTT
>TRBV19|.|TRBJ2-1|.
CASRAYNEQFF
TGTGCCAGTAGGGCTTACAATGAGCAGTTCTTC
>TRBV4-1|TRBD1|TRBJ1-1|.
CASSQDRKGRTGAEAFF
TGCGCCAGCAGCCAAGATAGAAAGGGCCGGACAGGGGCTGAAGCTTTCTTT
>TRBV9|TRBD1|TRBJ1-4|many
CASSPQSGTGGTNEKLFF
TGTGCCAGCAGCCCCCAATCCGGGACAGGGGGTACTAATGAAAAACTGTTTTTT
>TRBV7-9|.|TRBJ1-1|.
CASSPPGGSEAFF
TGTGCCAGCAGCCCCCCCGGGGGGTCTGAAGCTTTCTTT
>TRBV4-3|.|TRBJ1-5|many
CASSQDGSQNQPQHF
TGCGCCAGCAGCCAAGATGGAAGCCAGAATCAGCCCCAGCATTTT
>TRBV7-8|.|TRBJ1-1|many
CASSPSGTTNTEAFF
TGTGCCAGCAGCCCCTCCGGGACAACAAACACTGAAGCTTTCTTT
>TRBV27|.|TRBJ2-3|many
CASSFGVPSTDTQYF
TGTGCCAGCAGTTTTGGGGTCCCTAGCACAGATACGCAGTATTTT
>TRBV18|.|TRBJ1-1|.
CASSPNGNTEAFF
TGTGCCAGCTCTCCCAACGGGAACACTGAAGCTTTCTTT
>TRBV4-3|.|TRBJ1-4|many
CASSQAGTNEKLFF
TGCGCCAGCAGCCAAGCAGGAACTAATGAAAAACTGTTTTTT
>TRBV5-1|.|TRBJ1-1|.
CASSRGGMLEAFF
TGCGCCAGCAGTCGGGGAGGTATGCTCGAAGCTTTCTTT
>TRBV20-1|.|TRBJ1-2|.
CSASMREGSFGYTF
TGCAGTGCTAGCATGAGGGAGGGGTCATTCGGCTACACCTTC
>TRBV7-6|.|TRBJ2-7|medium-sized
CASSPYGGFSYEQYF
TGTGCCAGCAGCCCTTATGGCGGATTTTCCTACGAGCAGTACTTC
>TRBV7-8|.|TRBJ2-7|few
CASSPLIYEQYF
TGTGCCAGCAGCCCCCTAATCTACGAGCAGTACTTC
>TRBV25-1|.|TRBJ2-7|few
CASSEDSWWSSSYEQYF
TGTGCCAGCAGTGAGGACAGTTGGTGGTCGAGCTCCTACGAGCAGTACTTC
>TRBV20-1|TRBD2|TRBJ2-4|medium-sized
CSASSGIAKNIQYF
TGCAGTGCCTCTAGCGGGATAGCCAAAAACATTCAGTACTTC
>TRBV4-3|.|TRBJ2-5|many
CASSQELQETQYF
TGCGCCAGCAGCCAAGAGCTCCAAGAGACCCAGTACTTC
>TRBV4-1|TRBD2|TRBJ2-7|few
CASRRAGGSYEQYF
TGCGCCAGCAGACGGGCTGGCGGGAGCTACGAGCAGTACTTC
>TRBV5-5|.|TRBJ2-1|few
CASSPAMGGSQQFF
TGTGCCAGCAGTCCAGCCATGGGGGGCTCCCAGCAGTTCTTC
>TRBV20-1|.|TRBJ1-1|.
CSANKRGVQPMNTEAFF
TGCAGTGCTAATAAGCGGGGAGTCCAGCCCATGAACACTGAAGCTTTCTTT
>TRBV7-9|.|TRBJ2-7|.
CASSLGGNNEQYF
TGTGCCAGCAGCTTAGGCGGGAACAACGAGCAGTACTTC
>TRBV6-1|.|TRBJ2-2|medium-sized
CASRFGQGSRELFF
TGTGCCAGCAGGTTCGGCCAGGGGTCCAGGGAGCTGTTTTTT
>TRBV20-1|TRBD2|TRBJ2-5|.
CSARGTSVQETQYF
TGCAGTGCTAGAGGGACTAGCGTCCAAGAGACCCAGTACTTC
>TRBV9|.|TRBJ1-5|many
CASSVGDSHQPQHF
TGTGCCAGCAGCGTAGGAGACAGCCATCAGCCCCAGCATTTT
>TRBV4-2|.|TRBJ2-7|many
CASSHDGTPSGDEQYF
TGTGCCAGCAGCCATGATGGGACACCCTCCGGGGACGAGCAGTACTTC
>TRBV7-9|.|TRBJ1-6|medium-sized
CASSDTAGFNSPLHF
TGTGCCAGCAGCGACACCGCAGGGTTTAATTCACCCCTCCACTTT
>TRBV20-1|TRBD2|TRBJ2-7|medium-sized
CSARDEASGRYEQYF
TGCAGTGCTAGAGATGAGGCTAGCGGGAGATACGAGCAGTACTTC
>TRBV20-1|.|TRBJ1-1|many
CSAPPQGPMNTEAFF
TGCAGTGCCCCTCCCCAGGGCCCCATGAACACTGAAGCTTTCTTT
>TRBV11-2|.|TRBJ1-1|.
CASSLVTGANTEAFF
TGTGCCAGCAGCTTAGTGACAGGAGCGAACACTGAAGCTTTCTTT
>TRBV19|.|TRBJ2-4|many
CASTAGSAQGINIQYF
TGTGCCAGTACCGCAGGGTCAGCCCAGGGTATAAACATTCAGTACTTC
>TRBV20-1|.|TRBJ1-5|many
CSAKLSGFQPQHF
TGCAGTGCCAAGTTGTCGGGATTTCAGCCCCAGCATTTT
>TRBV12-3/TRBV12-4|TRBD2|TRBJ2-1|few
CASRFLAGSYNEQFF
TGTGCCAGCAGGTTTCTAGCGGGATCCTACAATGAGCAGTTCTTC
>TRBV27|.|TRBJ2-1|medium-sized
CASSLIEGSEQFF
TGTGCCAGCAGTTTGATTGAGGGGTCTGAGCAGTTCTTC
>TRBV6-1|.|TRBJ2-7|.
CASRISAIALETYEQYF
TGTGCCAGCAGGATCAGCGCCATAGCGTTAGAGACCTACGAGCAGTACTTC
>TRBV4-3|.|TRBJ2-5|.
CASSFRQVGETQYF
TGCGCCAGCAGCTTCCGACAGGTTGGGGAGACCCAGTACTTC
>TRBV5-1|TRBD2|TRBJ2-5|few
CASSLVAGPETQYF
TGCGCCAGCAGCTTGGTAGCGGGCCCAGAGACCCAGTACTTC
>TRBV24-1|TRBD2|TRBJ2-5|few
CATSAFSGQETQYF
TGTGCCACCAGTGCCTTTAGCGGGCAAGAGACCCAGTACTTC
>TRBV11-1|.|TRBJ1-5|many
CASSLWRSYSNQPQHF
TGTGCCAGCAGCTTGTGGAGATCTTATAGCAATCAGCCCCAGCATTTT
>TRBV2|.|TRBJ2-1|many
CASSDPSRPGDEQFF
TGTGCCAGCAGTGATCCTAGCCGGCCTGGGGATGAGCAGTTCTTC
>TRBV3-1|TRBD1|TRBJ2-7|.
CASSPRDSVSREQYF
TGTGCCAGCAGCCCCCGGGACAGTGTGTCGAGGGAGCAGTACTTC
>TRBV6-1|.|TRBJ1-6|.
CASRSRNSPLHF
TGTGCCAGCAGATCGCGAAATTCACCCCTCCACTTT
>TRBV11-2|.|TRBJ2-7|few
CASSRESFGEQYF
TGTGCCAGCAGCCGGGAGAGCTTTGGGGAGCAGTACTTC